These T cell receptor beta chains were read from a single sample in a study of blood T cell repertoires in COVID-19. Profiling relied on immunoSEQ multiplex PCR, and the TCRdb table lists in-frame clones only, not all of them. Of more than 150,000 clones listed, roughly 80% are singletons. Material: peripheral blood. The origin of the receptors is a man in his fifties or sixties with active or convalescent COVID-19. The CDR3 runs from the conserved cysteine through the conserved F or W. The D gene is left open where the match is weak. Size tells how often a clone was seen (once, few, many) or the class of an expanded clone, and some rows leave it out.

J: TRBJ1-2
size: .
D: TRBD1
V: TRBV20-1
CDR3: CSVRQGYGYTF
DNA: TGCAGTGTTAGACAGGGCTATGGCTACACCTTC

J: TRBJ1-6
size: .
D: .
V: TRBV4-3
CDR3: CASSQDTHSPLHF
DNA: TGCGCCAGCAGCCAAGATACTCATTCACCCCTCCACTTT

J: TRBJ1-2
size: .
D: .
V: TRBV2
CDR3: CASSETRYGYTF
DNA: TGTGCCAGCAGTGAGACTCGGTATGGCTACACCTTC

J: TRBJ2-2
size: .
D: TRBD2
V: TRBV6-1
CDR3: CASSENSGRFGELFF
DNA: TGTGCCAGCAGTGAGAATAGCGGGAGGTTCGGGGAGCTGTTTTTT

J: TRBJ2-7
size: .
D: TRBD1
V: TRBV6-5
CDR3: CASSGGQGSSYEQYF
DNA: TGTGCCAGCTCGGGCGGACAGGGGAGTTCCTACGAGCAGTACTTC

J: TRBJ2-7
size: .
D: .
V: TRBV27
CDR3: CASSTRTASYEQYF
DNA: TGTGCCAGCAGTACCCGGACAGCCTCCTACGAGCAGTACTTC

J: TRBJ2-7
size: once
D: TRBD2
V: TRBV7-3
CDR3: CASSPEGGRAQQYF
DNA: TGTGCCAGCAGCCCCGAGGGCGGGAGGGCCCAGCAGTACTTC

J: TRBJ2-1
size: .
D: TRBD2
V: TRBV27
CDR3: CASSLERGTSGDGQFF
DNA: TGTGCCAGCAGTTTAGAGAGGGGGACTAGCGGGGACGGTCAGTTCTTC

J: TRBJ2-7
size: .
D: .
V: TRBV19
CDR3: CASSKGLRPPYEQYF
DNA: TGTGCCAGTAGTAAAGGACTGCGACCTCCCTACGAGCAGTACTTC

J: TRBJ1-2
size: .
D: .
V: TRBV5-4
CDR3: CASSLGNGQVYGYTF
DNA: TGTGCCAGCAGCTTGGGGAACGGCCAGGTGTATGGCTACACCTTC

J: TRBJ2-1
size: .
D: TRBD1
V: TRBV7-3
CDR3: CASSGTGGDEQFF
DNA: TGTGCCAGCAGCGGGACAGGGGGGGACGAGCAGTTCTTC

J: TRBJ1-2
size: .
D: TRBD1
V: TRBV6-2/TRBV6-3
CDR3: CASSYLRDSLFYGYTF
DNA: TGTGCCAGCAGTTACTTACGGGACAGCCTTTTTTATGGCTACACCTTC

J: TRBJ1-1
size: .
D: TRBD1
V: TRBV7-8
CDR3: CASSLQGAGTEAFF
DNA: TGTGCCAGCAGCTTGCAGGGGGCGGGCACTGAAGCTTTCTTT

J: TRBJ2-2
size: .
D: TRBD2
V: TRBV10-1
CDR3: CASRGLAGGGNTGELFF
DNA: TGCGCCAGCAGAGGACTAGCGGGAGGGGGGAACACCGGGGAGCTGTTTTTT

J: TRBJ2-3
size: .
D: .
V: TRBV9
CDR3: CASSVDSRTDTQYF
DNA: TGTGCCAGCAGCGTAGACAGCCGCACAGATACGCAGTATTTT

J: TRBJ2-3
size: .
D: .
V: TRBV11-2
CDR3: CASSQQGDTQYF
DNA: TGTGCCAGCAGCCAACAGGGAGATACGCAGTATTTT

J: TRBJ2-7
size: .
D: .
V: TRBV18
CDR3: CASSLSRGEQYF
DNA: TGTGCCAGCTCCCTTTCCCGGGGTGAGCAGTACTTC

J: TRBJ1-3
size: few
D: .
V: TRBV29-1
CDR3: CSAWTSSGNTIYF
DNA: TGCAGCGCTTGGACTTCGTCTGGAAACACCATATATTTT

J: TRBJ2-2
size: .
D: TRBD2
V: TRBV28
CDR3: CASRPGGPGELFF
DNA: TGTGCCAGCAGGCCGGGGGGTCCCGGGGAGCTGTTTTTT

J: TRBJ1-1
size: few
D: .
V: TRBV5-1
CDR3: CASVRVNTEAFF
DNA: TGCGCCAGCGTGAGGGTGAACACTGAAGCTTTCTTT

J: TRBJ1-5
size: .
D: .
V: TRBV27
CDR3: CANSSNQPQHF
DNA: TGTGCCAACTCTAGCAATCAGCCCCAGCATTTT

J: TRBJ1-2
size: .
D: TRBD1
V: TRBV4-3
CDR3: CASSQDAGQGVLGYGYTF
DNA: TGCGCCAGCAGCCAAGACGCCGGACAGGGCGTGTTGGGCTATGGCTACACCTTC

J: TRBJ2-4
size: once
D: .
V: TRBV6-5
CDR3: CASSEGGSKNIQYF
DNA: TGTGCCAGCAGCGAGGGAGGATCCAAAAACATTCAGTACTTC

J: TRBJ1-1
size: .
D: .
V: TRBV5-1
CDR3: CASQALPRGTEAFF
DNA: TGCGCCAGCCAAGCACTACCCAGGGGAACTGAAGCTTTCTTT

J: TRBJ2-7
size: few
D: .
V: TRBV11-2
CDR3: CASSFSGISAEQYF
DNA: TGTGCCAGCAGCTTCTCCGGGATATCCGCCGAGCAGTACTTC

J: TRBJ1-5
size: .
D: TRBD1
V: TRBV9
CDR3: CASSLGQANQPQHF
DNA: TGTGCCAGCAGCCTCGGACAGGCGAATCAGCCCCAGCATTTT

J: TRBJ1-2
size: .
D: TRBD1
V: TRBV7-9
CDR3: CASSLRGTDGYTF
DNA: TGTGCCAGCAGCTTAAGAGGGACAGATGGCTACACCTTC

J: TRBJ2-2
size: .
D: TRBD2
V: TRBV5-1
CDR3: CASSLTSGLTGELFF
DNA: TGCGCCAGCAGCTTGACTAGCGGTCTCACCGGGGAGCTGTTTTTT

J: TRBJ2-7
size: .
D: .
V: TRBV20-1
CDR3: CSATTGYEQYF
DNA: TGCAGTGCTACGACAGGCTACGAGCAGTACTTC

J: TRBJ2-2
size: .
D: TRBD2
V: TRBV18
CDR3: CASSPGAGGDTGELFF
DNA: TGTGCCAGCTCACCAGGCGCGGGAGGTGACACCGGGGAGCTGTTTTTT

J: TRBJ2-4
size: .
D: .
V: TRBV28
CDR3: CASSPLDSGAKNIQYF
DNA: TGTGCCAGCAGTCCACTAGACAGCGGGGCCAAAAACATTCAGTACTTC

J: TRBJ2-7
size: .
D: TRBD1
V: TRBV5-1
CDR3: CASSPPGQSYEQYF
DNA: TGCGCCAGCAGCCCGCCGGGACAGAGTTACGAGCAGTACTTC

J: TRBJ2-4
size: .
D: .
V: TRBV6-5
CDR3: CASSAKNIQYF
DNA: TGTGCCAGCTCTGCCAAAAACATTCAGTACTTC

J: TRBJ1-1
size: few
D: .
V: TRBV5-1
CDR3: CASSGIRGANTEAFF
DNA: TGCGCCAGCAGCGGAATCAGGGGCGCGAACACTGAAGCTTTCTTT

J: TRBJ2-2
size: .
D: .
V: TRBV3-1/TRBV3-2
CDR3: CASSQAPARTGELFF
DNA: TGTGCCAGCAGCCAAGCCCCAGCGCGCACCGGGGAGCTGTTTTTT